The source of this T cell receptor (beta chain) is a study of a mutant IDH1 vaccine in newly diagnosed glioma. Study in general: Treated patients, averaging around 40 years, were around 62% male and roughly 38% female.

Points on this clone: Its target is not known.

Assay: immunoSEQ multiplex PCR; the TCRdb copy retains only in-frame clones and omits some. The sample contains around 61,000 clones, around three quarters of which appear only once. The V segment lost 4 bases and the J segment 0 bases; nucleotides outside the gene matches: 13. The CDR3 is 18 amino acids. In germline, CDR1 is SGHKS, CDR2 YYEKEE (reference sequence). Time point noted: week 47, end of study. What each vaccine dose contained was 300 ug of mutant IDH1 20-mer peptide, accompanied by topical imiquimod. The clonotype originates from a man aged 45-65 years with glioma. The material sequenced was PBMCs, taken from a glioma patient whose treatment included an IDH1 peptide vaccine. V is TRBV5-5 and J is TRBJ2-7; 10 bases are shared with TRBD1. The CDR3 spells CASSPWDRGSSISYEQYF. Written as DNA, the CDR3 is TGTGCCAGCAGCCCCTGGGACAGGGGTAGTAGCATCTCCTACGAGCAGTACTTC.